This entry lists 9 T cell receptor beta chains sequenced from one sample in a study of cytomegalovirus exposure and HLA in healthy donors. Sequencing was performed with immunoSEQ multiplex PCR; in TCRdb, only in-frame clones are kept and a portion is missing. The sample records about 110,000 clones, approximately 88% being singletons. Sample: PBMCs. The source of these receptors is a woman in her twenties or thirties in good health and CMV-seropositive.

The CDR3 DNA reads as TGTGCCAGCAGTGTTTACGGGAAAATCACAGATACGCAGTATTTT. Protein product: CASSVYGKITDTQYF. V gene TRBV2 combines with J gene TRBJ2-3, with a possible D match to TRBD2 (5 bases). V lost 4 bases, J lost 2 bases, and 13 bases lay in between. This CDR3 is 15 amino acids long. Germline loops: CDR1 SNHLY, CDR2 FYNNEI.

The chain links TRBV6-4 to TRBJ2-2; D not resolved. Per germline, CDR1 MRHNA and CDR2 SNTAGT. The CDR3 spans 13 residues. The V end was cut by 0 bases, the J end by 6 bases, with 5 bases between. This chain's CDR3 is CASSDSSPGELFF. The CDR3 nucleotides are TGTGCCAGCAGTGACTCGAGCCCCGGGGAGCTGTTTTTT.

In its sample, this clone was seen a few times. The rearrangement joins TRBV11-2 to TRBJ2-2, with 12 bases matching TRBD2. J gave up 4 bases and V 5 bases, and 2 bases lay outside the gene matches. The CDR3 extends over 15 amino acids. In germline, CDR1 is SGHAT, CDR2 FQNNGV. CDR3 amino acids: CASSQGLAGTGELFF. CDR3 bases: TGTGCCAGCAGCCAGGGACTAGCGGGCACCGGGGAGCTGTTTTTT.

V gene TRBV4-1 combines with J gene TRBJ2-1, with D possibly TRBD2 on 5 matching bases. The germline V gene encodes CDR1 MGHRA and CDR2 YSYEKL. The CDR3 totals 16 residues. Trimming shortened V by 5 bases and J by 7 bases, and 21 bases separated the two germline ends. The CDR3 here is CASSSGSGRRRNEQFF. CDR3 coding DNA: TGCGCCAGCAGCTCGGGCTCGGGGAGACGTAGGAATGAGCAGTTCTTC.

This clone is termed medium-sized. V is TRBV5-1 and J is TRBJ1-3; D unclear. Germline V gives CDR1 SGHRS, CDR2 YFSETQ. This CDR3 comprises 15 residues. Deletions cut 0 bases from V and 0 bases from J, with 7 bases between. CDR3 amino acids: CASSLDNYSGNTIYF. CDR3 sequence (DNA): TGCGCCAGCAGCTTGGACAACTACTCTGGAAACACCATATATTTT.

The sample holds one count of this clone. The V and J genes are TRBV5-1 and TRBJ1-1, with TRBD1 matching over 8 bases. The CDR3 consists of 18 residues. The trim removed 1 base at V and 0 bases at J, leaving 11 bases unmatched. The germline V gene has CDR1 SGHRS and CDR2 YFSETQ. CDR3 DNA: TGCGCCAGCAGCTTGCCCCCTGGTACAGGGGGGTTGAACACTGAAGCTTTCTTT. Translated, it gives CASSLPPGTGGLNTEAFF.

V gene TRBV2 combines with J gene TRBJ2-4; possibly TRBD2 for D (6 bases). V was trimmed by 3 bases and J by 6 bases, leaving 12 bases between them. Germline V gene sequence: CDR1 SNHLY, CDR2 FYNNEI. The CDR3 sequence is 14 residues long. The CDR3 loop is CASSDGGQRNIQYF. CDR3 DNA sequence: TGTGCCAGCAGTGATGGAGGGCAACGAAACATTCAGTACTTC.

The CDR3 DNA reads as TGTGCCAGCAGCGTATCCTCGGGACGGGGGGAGGGGGGCTACACCTTC. Protein: CASSVSSGRGEGGYTF. This sequence joins TRBV5-6 and TRBJ1-2; TRBD1 is a possible D gene (5 bases). Trimming took 4 bases from V and 8 from J, leaving 24 bases between them. The CDR3 covers 16 residues. Germline V gene lookup returns CDR1 SGHDT and CDR2 YYEEEE.

V and J are TRBV28 and TRBJ1-2, with TRBD1 matching over 9 bases. V dropped 5 bases and J dropped 4; count of bases not matched to a gene: 8. The germline V gene encodes CDR1 MDHEN and CDR2 SYDVKM. The CDR3 is made up of 15 amino acids. This chain's CDR3 is CASSPVTGGFYGYTF. The CDR3, as DNA: TGTGCCAGCAGTCCGGTGACAGGGGGTTTCTATGGCTACACCTTC.